This T cell receptor (beta chain) was captured by sequencing in a study of graft-versus-host responses after intestinal transplantation. Study conclusions and caveats: Some patients had graft-donor T cell macrochimerism, and their allografts showed high graft-versus-host to host-versus-graft clonal ratios.

Worth noting for this clone: As yet, its antigen is unknown.

J lost 1 base, V lost 6 bases, and 5 bases had no gene match. This CDR3 has 14 amino acids. The V gene's germline CDR1 is MNHEY and CDR2 SVGAGI. Repertoires were generated with immunoSEQ multiplex PCR, while TCRdb's copy carries only in-frame clones and drops some. The repertoire holds about 120,000 clones, with about nine tenths as singletons. The sequence was collected from a human donor who received an intestinal transplant. The genes are TRBV6-5 and TRBJ1-1; TRBD1 aligns across 7 bases. This specimen consisted of unstimulated CD4+ T cells sorted from spleen or lymph node cells, obtained before intestinal transplant. The chain's CDR3 is CASRPGQTNTEAFF. Here the CDR3 DNA reads TGTGCCAGCAGACCGGGACAGACGAACACTGAAGCTTTCTTT.